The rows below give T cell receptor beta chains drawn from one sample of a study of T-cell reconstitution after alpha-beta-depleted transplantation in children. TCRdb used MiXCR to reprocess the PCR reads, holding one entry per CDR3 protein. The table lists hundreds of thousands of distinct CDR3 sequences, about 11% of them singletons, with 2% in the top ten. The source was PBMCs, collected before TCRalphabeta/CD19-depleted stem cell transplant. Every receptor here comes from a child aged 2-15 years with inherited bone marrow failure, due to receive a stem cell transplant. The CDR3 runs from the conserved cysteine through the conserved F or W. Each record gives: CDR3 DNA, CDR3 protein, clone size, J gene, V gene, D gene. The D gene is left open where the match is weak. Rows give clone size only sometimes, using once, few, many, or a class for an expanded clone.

cdr3_nt: TGTGCCAGCAGTTCCCCTCTAGCGGGAGGGCCAACGCGCGAGCAGTACTTC
cdr3_aa: CASSSPLAGGPTREQYF
clone_size: many
j_call: TRBJ2-7
v_call: TRBV25-1
d_call: TRBD2

cdr3_nt: TGCGCCAGCAGCCTATTCCACCCCAGGCTGGATGGTTCTGGGGCCAACGTCCTGACTTTC
cdr3_aa: CASSLFHPRLDGSGANVLTF
clone_size: many
j_call: TRBJ2-6
v_call: TRBV4-1
d_call: -

cdr3_nt: TGTGCCAGCAACTATTTTGGGCGGGAGCGCAATGAGCAGTTCTTC
cdr3_aa: CASNYFGRERNEQFF
clone_size: -
j_call: TRBJ2-1
v_call: TRBV7-2
d_call: TRBD2

cdr3_nt: TGTGCCAGCAGTTCCGCGGGAGCCAGGGAGCAGTACTTC
cdr3_aa: CASSSAGAREQYF
clone_size: many
j_call: TRBJ2-7
v_call: TRBV28
d_call: TRBD2

cdr3_nt: TGCAGTGCCCCCGGAGTACTCCAAGAGACCCAGTACTTC
cdr3_aa: CSAPGVLQETQYF
clone_size: many
j_call: TRBJ2-5
v_call: TRBV20-1
d_call: -

cdr3_nt: TGTGCCAGCAGCGTTCGGGACTATGGCGGCTACACCTTC
cdr3_aa: CASSVRDYGGYTF
clone_size: many
j_call: TRBJ1-2
v_call: TRBV9
d_call: -

cdr3_nt: TGTGCCAGCAGTATTCCAGGGAGTAGGACTGAAGCTTTCTTT
cdr3_aa: CASSIPGSRTEAFF
clone_size: many
j_call: TRBJ1-1
v_call: TRBV28
d_call: -

cdr3_nt: TGCGCCAGCAGTGAACCAGGGACCTACGAGCAGTACTTC
cdr3_aa: CASSEPGTYEQYF
clone_size: many
j_call: TRBJ2-7
v_call: TRBV10-2
d_call: -

cdr3_nt: TGTGCCTGGAGGGGGGATTTGAATGAGCAGTTCTTC
cdr3_aa: CAWRGDLNEQFF
clone_size: many
j_call: TRBJ2-1
v_call: TRBV30
d_call: -

cdr3_nt: TGTGCCAGCAGTCGGTGGGGCACTAACTACGAGCAGTACTTC
cdr3_aa: CASSRWGTNYEQYF
clone_size: many
j_call: TRBJ2-7
v_call: TRBV2
d_call: -

cdr3_nt: TGTGCCAGCAGCTTAGCAGGAAGCCGGCAGTTCTTC
cdr3_aa: CASSLAGSRQFF
clone_size: many
j_call: TRBJ2-1
v_call: TRBV7-8
d_call: -

cdr3_nt: TGCGCCACAATAGCGGGAGCGGGGACCGGGGAGCTGTTTTTT
cdr3_aa: CATIAGAGTGELFF
clone_size: many
j_call: TRBJ2-2
v_call: TRBV10-2
d_call: TRBD2

cdr3_nt: TGTGCCAGTAGTATTACTGGAGGACAGGGTTCCTACGAGCAGTACTTC
cdr3_aa: CASSITGGQGSYEQYF
clone_size: many
j_call: TRBJ2-7
v_call: TRBV19
d_call: TRBD1

cdr3_nt: TGTGCCAGCAGTTACTCGTGGACCGAACTCCTCACAGATACGCAGTATTTT
cdr3_aa: CASSYSWTELLTDTQYF
clone_size: many
j_call: TRBJ2-3
v_call: TRBV6-5
d_call: -

cdr3_nt: TGTGCCGCTCGACAGGGAACCTCTGAAGCTTTCTTT
cdr3_aa: CAARQGTSEAFF
clone_size: few
j_call: TRBJ1-1
v_call: TRBV19
d_call: TRBD1

cdr3_nt: TGCGCCAGCAGCGGACGGCTCAGGGGCGTCGGCTACAATGAGCAGTTCTTC
cdr3_aa: CASSGRLRGVGYNEQFF
clone_size: many
j_call: TRBJ2-1
v_call: TRBV5-1
d_call: -

cdr3_nt: TGTGCCAGCAACCGGGGAGGGATCGGAGCGAGCGGGAGGGTAAACAATGAGCAGTTCTTC
cdr3_aa: CASNRGGIGASGRVNNEQFF
clone_size: few
j_call: TRBJ2-1
v_call: TRBV12-3/TRBV12-4
d_call: TRBD2

cdr3_nt: TGTGCCAGCAGTAAGGCAGTTTCTAGCACAGATACGCAGTATTTT
cdr3_aa: CASSKAVSSTDTQYF
clone_size: many
j_call: TRBJ2-3
v_call: TRBV2
d_call: -

cdr3_nt: TGCAGTGCTAGGTGGGGGACTGAAGCTTTCTTT
cdr3_aa: CSARWGTEAFF
clone_size: many
j_call: TRBJ1-1
v_call: TRBV20-1
d_call: -

cdr3_nt: TGTGCCAGCAGTTCCCACCTTGAAGCTTTCTTT
cdr3_aa: CASSSHLEAFF
clone_size: many
j_call: TRBJ1-1
v_call: TRBV27
d_call: -

cdr3_nt: TGCGCCAGCAGCTTGGGCGTAAACAATGAGCAGTTCTTC
cdr3_aa: CASSLGVNNEQFF
clone_size: many
j_call: TRBJ2-1
v_call: TRBV5-1
d_call: -

cdr3_nt: TGTGCCAGCAGTTTCCCGGCCGGGGGGCAAGAGACCCAGTACTTC
cdr3_aa: CASSFPAGGQETQYF
clone_size: few
j_call: TRBJ2-5
v_call: TRBV28
d_call: TRBD2

cdr3_nt: TGTGCCAGCAGTTTCGGTGGGGGGGACATCTCTAACTATGGCTACACCTTC
cdr3_aa: CASSFGGGDISNYGYTF
clone_size: -
j_call: TRBJ1-2
v_call: TRBV7-9
d_call: -

cdr3_nt: TGTGCCAGCAGGCAAAGCCCACAACTCGTAGGCCACAATGAGCAGTTCTTC
cdr3_aa: CASRQSPQLVGHNEQFF
clone_size: many
j_call: TRBJ2-1
v_call: TRBV7-2
d_call: -

cdr3_nt: TGCAGTGCTACCTCGTCGAGCCTAGAGACCCAGTACTTC
cdr3_aa: CSATSSSLETQYF
clone_size: many
j_call: TRBJ2-5
v_call: TRBV20-1
d_call: -

cdr3_nt: TGCAGTGCCAACCGGCCTAGCGGCCTAGCCAAAAACATTCAGTACTTC
cdr3_aa: CSANRPSGLAKNIQYF
clone_size: few
j_call: TRBJ2-4
v_call: TRBV20-1
d_call: TRBD2

cdr3_nt: TGTGCCAGCAGTTACGGGGAAGGGGTCTATGGCTACACCTTC
cdr3_aa: CASSYGEGVYGYTF
clone_size: -
j_call: TRBJ1-2
v_call: TRBV6-5
d_call: -

cdr3_nt: TGTGCCAGCAGCTTGCTCGCGGGAAGCTACATTGAGCAGTTCTTC
cdr3_aa: CASSLLAGSYIEQFF
clone_size: -
j_call: TRBJ2-1
v_call: TRBV5-4
d_call: -

cdr3_nt: TGTGCCAGCAGCATTAGCGGGAGGGCTGGTTACGAGCAGTACTTC
cdr3_aa: CASSISGRAGYEQYF
clone_size: few
j_call: TRBJ2-7
v_call: TRBV5-4
d_call: TRBD2

cdr3_nt: TGCGCCAGCAGCCAAGGGACAGGGGTCGGAAACACCATATATTTT
cdr3_aa: CASSQGTGVGNTIYF
clone_size: many
j_call: TRBJ1-3
v_call: TRBV4-1
d_call: TRBD1

cdr3_nt: TGTGCCAGCAGCTTATCGGGGTACCCTAACACAGATACGCAGTATTTT
cdr3_aa: CASSLSGYPNTDTQYF
clone_size: few
j_call: TRBJ2-3
v_call: TRBV7-6
d_call: -

cdr3_nt: TGCGCCAGCAGTCATCGGGACCGGGACAGGGCCTACGAGCAGTACTTC
cdr3_aa: CASSHRDRDRAYEQYF
clone_size: many
j_call: TRBJ2-7
v_call: TRBV23-1
d_call: TRBD1

cdr3_nt: TGTGCCAGCAGTTACGCTGACGAGCAGTACTTC
cdr3_aa: CASSYADEQYF
clone_size: many
j_call: TRBJ2-7
v_call: TRBV6-6
d_call: -

cdr3_nt: TGCGCCAGCAGCCCCCCAGGTGGGCCGGTTAGAGATACGCAGTATTTT
cdr3_aa: CASSPPGGPVRDTQYF
clone_size: many
j_call: TRBJ2-3
v_call: TRBV4-1
d_call: -

cdr3_nt: TGTGCCAGCAGTTTAGCGGGGACACAAGAGACCCAGTACTTC
cdr3_aa: CASSLAGTQETQYF
clone_size: many
j_call: TRBJ2-5
v_call: TRBV28
d_call: -

cdr3_nt: TGTGCCAGCAGTTTACGGCAGCTGAACACTGAAGCTTTCTTT
cdr3_aa: CASSLRQLNTEAFF
clone_size: many
j_call: TRBJ1-1
v_call: TRBV12-3/TRBV12-4
d_call: -

cdr3_nt: TGCAGCGTGGCAGGGACTAGCGGGGCCTACAATGAGCAGTTCTTC
cdr3_aa: CSVAGTSGAYNEQFF
clone_size: many
j_call: TRBJ2-1
v_call: TRBV29-1
d_call: TRBD2

cdr3_nt: TGTGCCAGCAGCCCCTTTGGCACAGATACGCAGTATTTT
cdr3_aa: CASSPFGTDTQYF
clone_size: many
j_call: TRBJ2-3
v_call: TRBV7-2
d_call: -

cdr3_nt: TGCGCCAGCAGCTTGGTTTTCGCGGGAACTACGGGGGAGCAGTACTTC
cdr3_aa: CASSLVFAGTTGEQYF
clone_size: -
j_call: TRBJ2-7
v_call: TRBV5-1
d_call: -

cdr3_nt: TGTGCCAGCTCACCGATGGGCCTCCGCTCTGGAAACACCATATATTTT
cdr3_aa: CASSPMGLRSGNTIYF
clone_size: -
j_call: TRBJ1-3
v_call: TRBV18
d_call: -

cdr3_nt: TGTGCCACCAGTGATCACCGCTTCGAGGGGCACACTGGAAACACCATATATTTT
cdr3_aa: CATSDHRFEGHTGNTIYF
clone_size: few
j_call: TRBJ1-3
v_call: TRBV24-1
d_call: -

cdr3_nt: TGCAGTGCTCCGAAGCAGGGTAATGAGCAGTTCTTC
cdr3_aa: CSAPKQGNEQFF
clone_size: many
j_call: TRBJ2-1
v_call: TRBV20-1
d_call: -

cdr3_nt: TGCAGTGCTAGGAAGACAGGGGTTAGCAATCAGCCCCAGCATTTT
cdr3_aa: CSARKTGVSNQPQHF
clone_size: many
j_call: TRBJ1-5
v_call: TRBV20-1
d_call: TRBD1

cdr3_nt: TGTGCCAGCAGTTTATCGGGAAGTGGTCAGCCCCAGCATTTT
cdr3_aa: CASSLSGSGQPQHF
clone_size: many
j_call: TRBJ1-5
v_call: TRBV27
d_call: -

cdr3_nt: TGTGCCACCAGCAGGGAGGGCTCCTACAATGAGCAGTTCTTC
cdr3_aa: CATSREGSYNEQFF
clone_size: -
j_call: TRBJ2-1
v_call: TRBV15
d_call: -

cdr3_nt: TGCGCCAGCAGCCGCCTACCACTAGCGGGAGGGCCTGATACGCAGTATTTT
cdr3_aa: CASSRLPLAGGPDTQYF
clone_size: many
j_call: TRBJ2-3
v_call: TRBV4-1
d_call: TRBD2

cdr3_nt: TGTGCCAGCAGCTTAGTCGAAGGCGGGGAGCTGTTTTTT
cdr3_aa: CASSLVEGGELFF
clone_size: -
j_call: TRBJ2-2
v_call: TRBV7-6
d_call: -

cdr3_nt: TGTGCCAGCAGCCGGAGGCTCTACGAGCAGTACTTC
cdr3_aa: CASSRRLYEQYF
clone_size: many
j_call: TRBJ2-7
v_call: TRBV12-3/TRBV12-4
d_call: -

cdr3_nt: TGCGCCAGCAGCTTGGCCGGGCAGGAAGCTTTCTTT
cdr3_aa: CASSLAGQEAFF
clone_size: -
j_call: TRBJ1-1
v_call: TRBV5-1
d_call: -

cdr3_nt: TGCGCCAGCAGCCAAAGTGCCGGATACCCCTACGAGCAGTACTTC
cdr3_aa: CASSQSAGYPYEQYF
clone_size: many
j_call: TRBJ2-7
v_call: TRBV4-3
d_call: -

cdr3_nt: TGTGCCAGCAGCCCTAGCGGGAGAGGCCAAGAGACCCAGTACTTC
cdr3_aa: CASSPSGRGQETQYF
clone_size: many
j_call: TRBJ2-5
v_call: TRBV27
d_call: TRBD2

cdr3_nt: TGCAGTGCCGCAACTTCATTCTTAGCGGGGGAGGTCTTCGAGGAGCAGTTCTTC
cdr3_aa: CSAATSFLAGEVFEEQFF
clone_size: many
j_call: TRBJ2-1
v_call: TRBV20-1
d_call: TRBD2